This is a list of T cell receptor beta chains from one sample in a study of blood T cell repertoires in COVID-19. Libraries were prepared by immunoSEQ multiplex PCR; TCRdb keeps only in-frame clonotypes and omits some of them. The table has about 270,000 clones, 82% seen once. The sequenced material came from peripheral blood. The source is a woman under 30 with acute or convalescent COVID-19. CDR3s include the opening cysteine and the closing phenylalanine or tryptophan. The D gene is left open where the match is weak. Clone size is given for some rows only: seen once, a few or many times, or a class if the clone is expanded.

cdr3_nt: TGTGCCAGCAGCCAGACGGGAGGATTGAGGGGTTCTGGGGCCAACGTCCTGACTTTC
cdr3_aa: CASSQTGGLRGSGANVLTF
clone_size: few
d_call: TRBD2
v_call: TRBV14
j_call: TRBJ2-6

cdr3_nt: TGTGCCAGCAGCCGGGACATCTATGGCTACACCTTC
cdr3_aa: CASSRDIYGYTF
clone_size: NA
d_call: NA
v_call: TRBV6-2/TRBV6-3
j_call: TRBJ1-2

cdr3_nt: TGCGCCAGCAGCCAAGATAAGCGTAAACTAGCCAAAAACATTCAGTACTTC
cdr3_aa: CASSQDKRKLAKNIQYF
clone_size: NA
d_call: NA
v_call: TRBV4-3
j_call: TRBJ2-4

cdr3_nt: TGTGCCAGCAGTGACTCGGCAGGGGGCGGCTACAATGAGCAGTTCTTC
cdr3_aa: CASSDSAGGGYNEQFF
clone_size: NA
d_call: TRBD1
v_call: TRBV6-4
j_call: TRBJ2-1

cdr3_nt: TGTGCCAGCAGTTACTCGATGGGACAGGGAAACACCATATATTTT
cdr3_aa: CASSYSMGQGNTIYF
clone_size: NA
d_call: TRBD1
v_call: TRBV6-5
j_call: TRBJ1-3

cdr3_nt: TGTGCCAGTAGTATAGCGGGAGGGAGGCAGGAGCAGTACTTC
cdr3_aa: CASSIAGGRQEQYF
clone_size: few
d_call: TRBD2
v_call: TRBV19
j_call: TRBJ2-7

cdr3_nt: TGTGCCAGCAGCCCCACGGGGAAGGACTTCGAGCAGTACTTC
cdr3_aa: CASSPTGKDFEQYF
clone_size: NA
d_call: NA
v_call: TRBV21-1
j_call: TRBJ2-7

cdr3_nt: TGTGCCAGCTCACCACGACCGATAGGGGCCAACTATGGCTACACCTTC
cdr3_aa: CASSPRPIGANYGYTF
clone_size: NA
d_call: NA
v_call: TRBV18
j_call: TRBJ1-2

cdr3_nt: TGTGCCAGCAGTCCTGGGGACAGCGGACCCTATGGCTACACCTTC
cdr3_aa: CASSPGDSGPYGYTF
clone_size: NA
d_call: TRBD1
v_call: TRBV28
j_call: TRBJ1-2

cdr3_nt: TGTGCCAGCAGCAGGGGAAACTCCTACGAGCAGTACTTC
cdr3_aa: CASSRGNSYEQYF
clone_size: NA
d_call: NA
v_call: TRBV5-5
j_call: TRBJ2-7

cdr3_nt: TGTGCCAGCAGCGTAAGCGGGGGGAACACTGAAGCTTTCTTT
cdr3_aa: CASSVSGGNTEAFF
clone_size: NA
d_call: NA
v_call: TRBV9
j_call: TRBJ1-1

cdr3_nt: TGTGCCAGCAGCCAGTACCCGACTAGTCTCAATGAGCAGTTCTTC
cdr3_aa: CASSQYPTSLNEQFF
clone_size: NA
d_call: NA
v_call: TRBV14
j_call: TRBJ2-1

cdr3_nt: TGCGCCAGCAGCCAAGACTTAGCGGGCTTCCTCTCCTACAATGAGCAGTTCTTC
cdr3_aa: CASSQDLAGFLSYNEQFF
clone_size: once
d_call: TRBD2
v_call: TRBV4-3
j_call: TRBJ2-1

cdr3_nt: TGTGCCAGCAGCACCCAACAGGCCACTGAAGCTTTCTTT
cdr3_aa: CASSTQQATEAFF
clone_size: few
d_call: NA
v_call: TRBV7-2
j_call: TRBJ1-1